Described below is a single T cell receptor (beta chain) sequence and its context. The antigen remains unidentified. This record comes from a study of Ad26.COV2.S vaccination and SARS-CoV-2 variants. Study-level information: The vaccine Ad26.COV2.S was put into the muscle once, or twice with 56 days between.

CDR1 is SGHTA, CDR2 FQGNSA, per germline. V lost 2 bases and J 1 base, leaving 5 bases between the germline ends. This CDR3 is built from 13 residues. Overall study findings and caveats: Post-vaccination spike-specific CD8+ and CD4+ T cell responses reportedly had substantial breadth.

The treatment denotes: roughly 19 received Ad26.COV2.S at low or high dose, single or two shots; about 5 received placebo; per-sample allocation not given. The samples were gathered on day 63 after the first injection of vaccine or placebo. Method: immunoSEQ multiplex PCR; TCRdb's copy keeps in-frame clones and lacks some. The top ten clones hold around 3% of a sample with approximately 340,000 clones, 85% of them seen once. The J gene is TRBJ1-1, the V gene TRBV7-2; D is ambiguous. This material consisted of peripheral blood, taken in a trial of Ad26.COV2.S vaccine versus placebo. This clonotype originated in a person aged 18 to 59 who received the Ad26.COV2.S COVID-19 vaccine or a placebo. CDR3 residues: CASSLSGNTEAFF. The CDR3 DNA sequence: TGTGCCAGCAGCTTATCAGGGAACACTGAAGCTTTCTTT. Complete variable domain (other parts from reference TRBV7-2 and TRBJ1-1): GAGVSQSPSNKVTEKGKDVELRCDPISGHTALYWYRQSLGQGLEFLIYFQGNSAPDKSGLPSDRFSAERTGGSVSTLTIQRTQQEDSAVYLCASSLSGNTEAFFGQGTRLTVV.